These 14 T cell receptor beta chains came from one sample sequenced in a study of T cells expressing NK-cell markers. For each CDR3 protein, TCRdb gives one entry from its re-call of the 5' RACE reads, without DNA. This table holds roughly 450,000 distinct CDR3 sequences. The specimen was blood T cells: a sorted CD56 or NKG2C T cell subset, CD4+ or CD8+ T cells, or bulk PBMC T cells (not recorded which). The receptors derive from a woman between 45 and 65 years old in good health.

J is TRBJ2-5 and V is TRBV6-6. This CDR3 has 14 amino acids. Germline-derived CDR1 and CDR2 are MNHNY and SVGAGI (reference sequence). CDR3 sequence reads: CASRPQGFQETQYF.

The rearrangement uses TRBV28 and TRBJ1-5; TCRdb's D gene call, TRBD1, goes unchecked for lack of DNA. In germline, CDR1 is MDHEN, CDR2 SYDVKM. The CDR3 has 16 amino acids. The CDR3 sequence is CASSLWTGGHNQPQHF.

The chain links TRBV13 to TRBJ1-5; TCRdb names TRBD1, which stays unverified in the absence of DNA. CDR3 length: 18 residues. Looked up from germline, CDR1 is PRHDT and CDR2 is FYEKMQ (reference sequence). The CDR3 spells CASSFSGTGGAGNQPQHF.

This chain joins TRBV12-3 or TRBV12-4 and TRBJ2-3; there is no DNA to check the TCRdb D call of TRBD2. CDR3 size: 17 residues. Here the CDR3 reads CASSFMRGGFSTDTQYF.

The chain is built from TRBV4-1 and TRBJ1-2. The CDR3 runs 16 residues. Germline CDR1 MGHRA, CDR2 YSYEKL. The CDR3 loop reads CASSHQIGETSYGYTF.

The V gene is TRBV2, the J gene TRBJ2-3; TCRdb outputs TRBD2, but without DNA this stays unchecked. Per germline, CDR1 SNHLY and CDR2 FYNNEI. The CDR3 covers 15 residues. CDR3 sequence: CASRRLAAIEDTQYF. Combining the CDR3 with reference TRBV2 and TRBJ2-3 gives the whole variable domain EPEVTQTPSHQVTQMGQEVILRCVPISNHLYFYWYRQILGQKVEFLVSFYNNEISEKSEIFDDQFSVERPDGSNFTLKIRSTKLEDSAMYFCASRRLAAIEDTQYFGPGTRLTVL.

The chain has TRBV19 and TRBJ1-1; TCRdb outputs TRBD1, but without DNA this stays unchecked. The CDR3 totals 12 residues. The germline CDR1 and CDR2 sequences are LNHDA and SQIVND (reference sequence). The CDR3 loop is CASMGRPTEAFF.

The chain is built from TRBV13 and TRBJ2-2. This CDR3 has 14 residues. The V gene's germline CDR1 is PRHDT and CDR2 FYEKMQ (reference sequence). The CDR3 protein is CASSLTQTTGELFF.

The genes are TRBV9 and TRBJ2-5; checking the TCRdb D call of TRBD1 is not possible without DNA. The CDR3 consists of 16 residues. Germline V gives CDR1 SGDLS, CDR2 YYNGEE. CDR3 sequence: CASSILLGGKSETQYF.

J is TRBJ2-3 and V is TRBV7-2; the D gene TCRdb calls, TRBD1, cannot be checked with no DNA. Germline loops: CDR1 SGHTA, CDR2 FQGNSA. CDR3 length: 15 amino acids. The CDR3 region is CASSFVAGITDTQYF.

This clonotype is classed as medium-sized by frequency. The rearrangement uses TRBV29-1 and TRBJ2-1; TCRdb selects TRBD2, and the lack of DNA leaves this call unchecked. This CDR3 spans 15 amino acids. The germline V gene has CDR1 SQVTM and CDR2 ANQGSEA. CDR3 amino acids: CSVEGYSGKLNEQFF.

V is TRBV12-3 or TRBV12-4 and J is TRBJ2-2. The CDR3 contains 14 residues. The CDR3 reads CASSLAGSTGELFF.

This chain joins TRBV5-1 and TRBJ2-7; absent DNA, TCRdb's TRBD2 call cannot be checked. Per the germline V gene, CDR1 is SGHRS and CDR2 is YFSETQ. The CDR3 is 15 amino acids. The CDR3 is CASSFLAGVPDEQYF.

This sequence joins TRBV7-9 and TRBJ2-2; the TCRdb call, TRBD1, lacks DNA for checking. The CDR3 is 16 amino acids. The germline gives CDR1 SEHNR, CDR2 FQNEAQ (reference sequence). The CDR3 protein is CASSFDRGSWSGELFF.